This T cell receptor (beta chain) was sequenced during a study of T cell changes during pregnancy in multiple sclerosis. Trimming cost V 0 bases and J 5 bases; bases outside gene matches: 7. The CDR3 extends over 15 amino acids. Per germline, CDR1 SNHLY and CDR2 FYNNEI. Only in-frame clones appear in the TCRdb table, and some are missing; sequencing was by immunoSEQ multiplex PCR. Seen here are more than 45,000 clones, 94% observed once, and the top ten hold less than 0.65%. This TCR derives from a female donor with multiple sclerosis, enrolled in a pregnancy study. Sequenced here: CD4+ T cells from peripheral blood mononuclear cells, sampled in the second trimester of pregnancy. This rearrangement joins TRBV2 to TRBJ2-7, with 7 bases aligning to TRBD2. As DNA, the CDR3 is TGTGCCAGCAGTGAAGCGCTTGGGAGGGCCCACGAGCAGTACTTC. Residues: CASSEALGRAHEQYF.